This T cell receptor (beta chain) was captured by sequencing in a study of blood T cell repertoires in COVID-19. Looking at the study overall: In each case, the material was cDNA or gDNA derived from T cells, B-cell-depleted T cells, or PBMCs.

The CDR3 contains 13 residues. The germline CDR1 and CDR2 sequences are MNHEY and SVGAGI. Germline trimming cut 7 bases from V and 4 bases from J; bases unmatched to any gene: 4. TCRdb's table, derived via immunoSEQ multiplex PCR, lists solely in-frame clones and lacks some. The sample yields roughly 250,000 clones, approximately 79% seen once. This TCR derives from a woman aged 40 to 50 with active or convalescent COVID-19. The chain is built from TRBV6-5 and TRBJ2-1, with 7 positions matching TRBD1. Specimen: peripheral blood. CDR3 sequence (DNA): TGTGCCAGCACGGACAGGAATTACAATGAGCAGTTCTTC. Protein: CASTDRNYNEQFF.